These 15 T cell receptor beta chains were all obtained from the same sample, sequenced in a study of T cells in Graves' hyperthyroidism and ophthalmopathy. Authors of the study amplified TCR beta CDR3 regions from RNA transcripts. The TCR CDR3 was amplified in a first-round RT-PCR using the HTBI primer set. TCRdb passed the multiplex PCR reads through MiXCR, listing each CDR3 protein once. The repertoire holds about 550,000 distinct CDR3 sequences, with more than 20% as singletons. Sequencing was done on a sample of blood. Source of these receptors: a man younger than 35 with Graves' hyperthyroidism.

The chain uses TRBV20-1 and TRBJ1-5; the D is unclear. The CDR3 sequence is 13 residues long. V lost 3 bases to trimming and J lost 2 bases, with 8 bases between them. Per the germline V gene, CDR1 is DFQATT and CDR2 is SNEGSKA (reference sequence). This CDR3 is CSASVSGNQPQHF. The CDR3 DNA sequence: TGCAGTGCTAGTGTCAGTGGCAATCAGCCCCAGCATTTT.

This clonotype was recorded at least ten times. CDR3 protein: CASSGYQGYQPQHF. The CDR3 DNA follows: TGTGCCAGCAGTGGATATCAGGGATATCAGCCCCAGCATTTT. The rearrangement links TRBV6-1 to TRBJ1-5, with D possibly being TRBD1 (5 bases). Germline V lookup: CDR1 MNHNS, CDR2 SASEGT. Trimming removed 4 bases from V and 5 bases from J, with 12 bases in between. There are 14 residues in the CDR3.

This clonotype was observed many times. This chain links TRBV6-1 with TRBJ2-7; 7 nucleotides match TRBD1. The CDR3 covers 15 residues. J was trimmed by 8 bases and V by 1 base; bases with no gene match: 11. Germline values: CDR1 MNHNS, CDR2 SASEGT. DNA for the CDR3: TGTGCCAGCAGTGAAGGGCCCGGACAGGCGGGCAAGCAGTACTTC. Its translation: CASSEGPGQAGKQYF.

This clonotype came up many times. This chain joins TRBV6-1 and TRBJ2-7; D ambiguous. The CDR3 is made up of 12 amino acids. Trimming removed 3 bases from V and 2 bases from J, with 5 bases in between. Germline lookup yields CDR1 MNHNS and CDR2 SASEGT. CDR3 region: CASSDTPYEQYF. Here the CDR3 DNA reads TGTGCCAGCAGTGACACCCCCTACGAGCAGTACTTC.

This clonotype appeared a single time. V is TRBV11-2 and J is TRBJ2-7; D not resolved. Per the germline V gene, CDR1 is SGHAT and CDR2 is FQNNGV. The CDR3 contains 17 residues. Trimming cost V 2 bases and J 6 bases, with 23 bases left between them. The CDR3 bases are TGTGCCAGCAGCTTAAAAGGCCCTATCTGCGTACAGTGCGAGCAGTACTTC. The encoded protein is CASSLKGPICVQCEQYF.

In its sample, this clonotype was seen many times. The rearrangement uses TRBV12-3 or TRBV12-4 and TRBJ2-4; possible D gene TRBD1, 6 bases. V was trimmed by 6 bases and J by 6 bases, leaving 12 bases between them. The CDR3 spans 13 residues. The DNA for the CDR3 is TGTGCCAGCAGCCGACAGGATGTAAACATTCAGTACTTC. Its protein product is CASSRQDVNIQYF.

The CDR3 bases are TGTGCCAGCAGCTTAGCGGGGGCGAAAGATGGCTACACCTTC. Protein: CASSLAGAKDGYTF. This rearrangement joins TRBV7-9 to TRBJ1-2, with a possible D match to TRBD1 (6 bases). Looked up from germline, CDR1 is SEHNR and CDR2 is FQNEAQ (reference sequence). The CDR3 runs 14 residues. V was pared by 0 bases and J by 6 bases, with 11 bases between.

V gene TRBV27 combines with J gene TRBJ2-5; D perhaps matches TRBD1 (5 bases). This CDR3 is built from 13 residues. Between the trimmed V and J ends, which lost 4 bases and 7 bases, there was a span of 13 bases. The germline V gene has CDR1 MNHEY and CDR2 SMNVEV (reference sequence). The CDR3 coding sequence is TGTGCCAGCAGTTCCTCAGGGCCCAGGACCCAGTACTTC. As protein: CASSSSGPRTQYF.

This clonotype was detected ten times or more. This chain joins TRBV2 and TRBJ1-2; TRBD1 matches 7 bases. Germline values: CDR1 SNHLY, CDR2 FYNNEI. V trimming: 3 bases; J trimming: 4 bases; junction bases outside the gene matches: 5. The CDR3 extends over 14 amino acids. The DNA of the CDR3 is TGTGCCAGCAGTGAGTGGCAGGGGGTCTATGGCTACACCTTC. Amino acids: CASSEWQGVYGYTF.

This clonotype showed up many times. This chain uses TRBV7-9 with TRBJ2-7; D possibly corresponds to TRBD1 (6 bases). V lost 5 bases to trimming and J lost 2 bases, with 13 bases between them. There are 14 residues in the CDR3. The germline V gene has CDR1 SEHNR and CDR2 FQNEAQ (reference sequence). The CDR3 region has the DNA TGTGCCAGCAGCCCTTATAAGGGGGCCTACGAGCAGTACTTC. Protein: CASSPYKGAYEQYF.

The chain recombines TRBV9 with TRBJ2-5, with TRBD2 as a possible D gene (6 bases). This CDR3 region has 14 residues. The germline V gene encodes CDR1 SGDLS and CDR2 YYNGEE. Trimming removed 2 bases at V and 0 bases at J, with 8 bases between. The chain's CDR3 is CASSVGGDQETQYF. CDR3 bases: TGTGCCAGCAGCGTGGGCGGGGACCAAGAGACCCAGTACTTC. The full variable domain, rest sourced from reference TRBV9 and TRBJ2-5, is DSGVTQTPKHLITATGQRVTLRCSPRSGDLSVYWYQQSLDQGLQFLIQYYNGEERAKGNILERFSAQQFPDLHSELNLSSLELGDSALYFCASSVGGDQETQYFGPGTRLLVL.

This clonotype came up many times. CDR3 DNA: TGCGCCAGCAGCTTGGCTGGGTCGGTGAACACTGAAGCTTTCTTT. Its protein product is CASSLAGSVNTEAFF. V and J are TRBV5-1 and TRBJ1-1, with D unclear. The CDR3 has 15 amino acids. V shed 0 bases and J shed 0 bases, with 9 bases lying between them. Germline assignment: CDR1 SGHRS and CDR2 YFSETQ.

This clonotype was recorded many times. CDR3: CAWSVNQETQYF. CDR3 nucleotides: TGTGCCTGGAGTGTAAACCAAGAGACCCAGTACTTC. The V call is TRBV30, the J call TRBJ2-5, with no clear D. The CDR3 contains 12 residues. The V and J ends lost 0 bases and 0 bases respectively, with 2 bases between them. Germline V gene lookup returns CDR1 GTSNPN and CDR2 SVGIG (reference sequence).

Ten or more counts support this clonotype. The chain combines TRBV6-5 with TRBJ2-2; 9 bases line up with TRBD2. This CDR3 spans 14 amino acids. Trimming removed 8 bases from V and 7 bases from J; junction bases left unmatched: 8. Looked up from germline, CDR1 is MNHEY and CDR2 is SVGAGI. The CDR3, as DNA: TGTGCCAGCCGCACGGCGGGGGGGGGCGGGGAGCTGTTTTTT. Translating it yields CASRTAGGGGELFF.

V and J are TRBV11-2 and TRBJ2-7; TRBD1 is a possible D gene (7 bases). With 2 bases removed from V and 3 bases from J, the gap between germline ends came to 14 bases. Germline V gene lookup returns CDR1 SGHAT and CDR2 FQNNGV. CDR3 length equals 15 residues. The CDR3 sequence is CASSLSAGGYYEQYF. The DNA for the CDR3 is TGTGCCAGCAGCTTATCCGCAGGGGGGTACTACGAGCAGTACTTC.